Shown below are 18 T cell receptor beta chains from a single sample sequenced in a study of PD-1 blockade in classical Hodgkin lymphoma. Time point noted: cycle 4 day 1 (C4D1), after more than five weeks of nivolumab. Relapse after autologous stem cell transplantation occurred in every patient, and brentuximab vedotin exposure varied. Generated by immunoSEQ multiplex PCR, the TCRdb table keeps only in-frame clones and is missing some. The data hold 20,000 to 25,000 clones, with under 85% observed a single time. The material was peripheral blood mononuclear cells (PBMCs), obtained before the fourth cycle of nivolumab. The receptors derive from a human donor with classical Hodgkin lymphoma.

This rearrangement joins TRBV19 to TRBJ1-6, with D maybe TRBD1 (6 bases). CDR3 size: 13 residues. CDR1 is LNHDA and CDR2 is SQIVND in the germline V gene (reference sequence). V lost 6 bases and J 10 bases, leaving 13 bases between the germline ends. In DNA form, the CDR3 reads TGTGCCAGTAGGGATAGGGGGGGATCACCCCTCCACTTT. As protein: CASRDRGGSPLHF.

This clone was recorded a few times. This sequence joins TRBV6-1 and TRBJ1-6; the match to TRBD1 covers 9 bases. The germline V gene has CDR1 MNHNS and CDR2 SASEGT. The CDR3 spans 13 residues. V shed 11 bases, J shed 7 bases, and the junction held 6 bases outside the gene matches. The CDR3 region is CAAGTGRNSPLHF. As DNA, the CDR3 is TGTGCCGCCGGGACAGGGCGGAATTCACCCCTCCACTTT.

The chain links TRBV5-6 to TRBJ2-4; 10 bases are shared with TRBD2. The V segment lost 4 bases and the J segment 8 bases; nucleotides outside the gene matches: 9. The CDR3 is 15 amino acids. The germline gives CDR1 SGHDT, CDR2 YYEEEE. The CDR3 coding sequence is TGTGCCAGCAGCCATACTAGCGGGAATCAGGACATTCAGTACTTC. It translates to CASSHTSGNQDIQYF.

The count of this clone is one. V gene TRBV5-1 combines with J gene TRBJ2-3; 9 positions agree with TRBD1. The CDR3 covers 15 residues. Germline CDR1 SGHRS, CDR2 YFSETQ. Trimming cost V 3 bases and J 4 bases; bases outside gene matches: 6. The CDR3 DNA reads TGCGCCAGCAGCTCGGGACAGGGCCGTTCAGATACGCAGTATTTT. Translating gives CASSSGQGRSDTQYF.

The chain joins TRBV28 to TRBJ2-5, with 7 bases lining up with TRBD1. TRBJ2-7 explains the end of the DNA better; the J call may be wrong. CDR3 length: 12 amino acids. CDR1 and CDR2 from the germline V gene are MDHEN and SYDVKM. DNA for the CDR3: TGTGCCAGCTGGGACAGCTCCTACGAGCAGTACTTC. This codes for CASWDSSYEQYF.

This chain joins TRBV11-3 and TRBJ1-2; 7 bases are shared with TRBD1. The germline V gene encodes CDR1 SGHNT and CDR2 YENEEA. The V segment lost 5 bases and the J segment 4 bases; nucleotides outside the gene matches: 7. This CDR3 spans 14 amino acids. The DNA of the CDR3 is TGTGCCAGCAGCCAAGGGACAGCTATCTATGGCTACACCTTC. Its protein is CASSQGTAIYGYTF.

The chain is built from TRBV11-3 and TRBJ2-1; 8 nucleotides match TRBD2. The CDR3 has 12 residues. Germline V gene sequence: CDR1 SGHNT, CDR2 YENEEA. V shed 1 base, J shed 16 bases, and the junction held 6 bases outside the gene matches. CDR3 nucleotide sequence: TGTGCCAGCAGCTTAGGGGGGACTAGGTTTTTCTTC. Residues: CASSLGGTRFFF.

This clone occurred a few times. This specimen includes other DNA sequences encoding the same CDR3. The chain recombines TRBV7-6 with TRBJ1-1, with D possibly matching TRBD1 (5 bases). The V gene's germline CDR1 is SGHVS and CDR2 FNYEAQ. The CDR3 consists of 13 residues. V was cut by 5 bases and J by 1 base, with 8 bases left in between. The CDR3 DNA is TGTGCCAGCAGCCCCGGACAGAACACTGAAGCTTTCTTT. Its protein is CASSPGQNTEAFF.

By proportion, this clone is large. J is TRBJ1-2 and V is TRBV30; maybe TRBD1 (6 bases). V shed 4 bases and J shed 8 bases, with 14 bases lying between them. Germline V lookup: CDR1 GTSNPN, CDR2 SVGIG (reference sequence). The CDR3 loop spans 12 amino acids. The CDR3 region is CAWTSDSGGYTF. The CDR3 nucleotides are TGTGCCTGGACCTCGGACAGTGGCGGCTACACCTTC. The whole variable domain, filled in from reference TRBV30 and TRBJ1-2, reads SQTIHQWPATLVQPVGSPLSLECTVEGTSNPNLYWYRQAAGRGLQLLFYSVGIGQISSEVPQNLSASRPQDRQFILSSKKLLLSDSGFYLCAWTSDSGGYTFGSGTRLTVV.

The chain couples TRBV28 to TRBJ1-1; 10 nucleotides agree with TRBD1. CDR1 MDHEN and CDR2 SYDVKM come from the germline V gene. This CDR3 region has 15 residues. The V segment lost 6 bases and the J segment 4 bases; nucleotides outside the gene matches: 8. DNA of the CDR3: TGTGCCAGCAGCCGAGAGGACAGGGGGATCACTGAAGCTTTCTTT. Its protein is CASSREDRGITEAFF.

The V and J genes are TRBV7-2 and TRBJ2-5; TRBD2 agrees at 7 bases. The CDR3 sequence is 14 residues long. Trimming removed 3 bases from V and 5 bases from J; junction bases left unmatched: 6. Germline V gene data show CDR1 as SGHTA and CDR2 as FQGNSA. The CDR3 protein is CASSFSGGRETQYF. CDR3 bases: TGTGCCAGCAGCTTTTCGGGAGGCCGGGAGACCCAGTACTTC.

This rearrangement joins TRBV10-3 to TRBJ2-6; TRBD1 is a possible D gene (6 bases). The CDR3 consists of 15 residues. Trimming took off 5 bases at V and 1 base at J, with 9 bases between the two ends. Germline CDR1 and CDR2: ENHRY and SYGVKD. The CDR3 loop reads CAISFTGSGANVLTF. CDR3 DNA: TGTGCCATCAGTTTCACAGGGTCTGGGGCCAACGTCCTGACTTTC.

The genes are TRBV7-9 and TRBJ1-1; 8 bases align to TRBD1. This CDR3 spans 16 amino acids. CDR1 SEHNR and CDR2 FQNEAQ come from the germline V gene (reference sequence). Trimming removed 0 bases from V and 6 bases from J; junction bases left unmatched: 9. CDR3 in DNA: TGTGCCAGCAGCTTAGCGCCGGGGACAGGAATTGCTGAAGCTTTCTTT. Its translation is CASSLAPGTGIAEAFF.

The rearrangement uses TRBV29-1 and TRBJ2-7; 8 bases map to TRBD1. The CDR3 spans 14 residues. V lost 5 bases, J lost 2 bases, and 8 bases stayed unmatched. The germline CDR1 and CDR2 sequences are SQVTM and ANQGSEA. The CDR3 loop is CSVHGQGQPYEQYF. The CDR3 bases are TGCAGCGTTCATGGACAGGGACAACCCTACGAGCAGTACTTC.

The gene calls are TRBV29-1 and TRBJ2-1; tentatively, D is TRBD1 (6 bases). Germline V lookup: CDR1 SQVTM, CDR2 ANQGSEA. The germline V and J ends were trimmed by 5 bases and 9 bases, with 20 bases remaining between them. The CDR3 totals 14 residues. The CDR3: CSVLTGPARSEQFF. The DNA of the CDR3 is TGCAGCGTTTTGACAGGTCCCGCCCGGAGTGAGCAGTTCTTC.

The rearrangement joins TRBV6-5 to TRBJ1-3, with D unclear. Germline CDR1 MNHEY, CDR2 SVGAGI. Trimming removed 6 bases at V and 1 base at J, with 10 bases between. The CDR3 sequence is 14 residues long. CDR3 sequence (DNA): TGTGCCAGCAGACCGGACGGATCTGGAAACACCATATATTTT. Translating gives CASRPDGSGNTIYF.

V and J are TRBV7-8 and TRBJ2-7, with D hard to call. The germline CDR1 and CDR2 sequences are SGHVS and FQNEAQ. Deletions cut 11 bases from V and 1 base from J, with 15 bases between. There are 13 residues in the CDR3. CDR3 amino acids: CAGMRSGSYEQYF. In nucleotides, the CDR3 is TGTGCCGGAATGAGGTCAGGTTCCTACGAGCAGTACTTC. The full variable domain, its missing parts supplied by reference TRBV7-8 and TRBJ2-7, is GAGVSQSPRYKVAKRGQDVALRCDPISGHVSLFWYQQALGQGPEFLTYFQNEAQLDKSGLPSDRFFAERPEGSVSTLKIQRTQQEDSAVYLCAGMRSGSYEQYFGPGTRLTVT.

This chain links TRBV23-1 with TRBJ2-2; TRBD2 agrees at 12 bases. TRBV23-1 is recorded as an ORF, its role being uncertain. J was trimmed by 0 bases and V by 3 bases; bases with no gene match: 17. The CDR3 is made up of 22 amino acids. The DNA of the CDR3 is TGCGCCAGCAGTCAGCCCAGGGGCACGGGCGGGACTAGCGGGCCGAACACCGGGGAGCTGTTTTTT. It codes for CASSQPRGTGGTSGPNTGELFF.